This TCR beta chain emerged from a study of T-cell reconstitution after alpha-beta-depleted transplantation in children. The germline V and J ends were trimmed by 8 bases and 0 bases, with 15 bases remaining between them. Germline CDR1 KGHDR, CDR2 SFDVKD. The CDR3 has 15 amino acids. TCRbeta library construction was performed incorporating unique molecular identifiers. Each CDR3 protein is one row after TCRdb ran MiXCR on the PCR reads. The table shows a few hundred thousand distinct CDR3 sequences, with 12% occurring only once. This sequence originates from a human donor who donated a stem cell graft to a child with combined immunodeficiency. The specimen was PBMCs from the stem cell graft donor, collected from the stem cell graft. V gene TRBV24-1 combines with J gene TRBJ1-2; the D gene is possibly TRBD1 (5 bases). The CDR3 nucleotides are TGTGCCACCAATCGAGGTGACAGCCCTAACTATGGCTACACCTTC. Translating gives CATNRGDSPNYGYTF.